This T cell receptor beta chain appears in the sequencing data of a study of blood T cell repertoires in COVID-19. Study details: The United States, Italy and Spain supplied acute and convalescent COVID-19 samples. Sample material is recorded as cDNA or gDNA derived from T cells, B-cell-depleted T cells, or PBMCs.

CDR1 SGHDN and CDR2 FVKESK come from the germline V gene. This CDR3 contains 11 residues. Trimming left V 4 bases short and J 13 bases short, with 11 bases between. The table lists this clone with a count of one. Some clones are missing from TCRdb's copy, which holds only in-frame ones; the method was immunoSEQ multiplex PCR. The sample has fewer than 250,000 clones; about 83% are singletons. Those designated as exposed participants met a COVID-19 case within 2 weeks before study entry. The rearrangement links TRBV14 to TRBJ2-1, with D unresolved. Sequenced: PBMCs or T cells enriched from blood (not recorded which). This receptor was identified in a woman between 25 and 40 years old who had been exposed to COVID-19. CDR3 protein: CASSRSGTQFF. The CDR3 DNA is TGTGCCAGCAGCCGGTCTGGCACCCAGTTCTTC.